The TCR beta chain under discussion was sequenced for a study of blood T cells in healthy people across ages. Comments on this clonotype: The junction departs from the called germline gene at one end, perhaps through a read error.

Germline assignment: CDR1 SQVTM and CDR2 ANQGSEA. This CDR3 region has 14 residues. Next came a second PCR, run for roughly 6 to 11 cycles, which used a sample-barcoded 5' primer along with a J-beta primer mix. In TCRdb, the 5' RACE reads were re-called with MiXCR into one record per CDR3 protein. The top ten hold 0.75% of the sample, which has around 1,000,000 distinct CDR3 sequences, under 30% seen once. The data were also submitted as part of a second study, on T cells of mothers and their children.

Sequenced material: blood. This sequence joins TRBV29-1 and TRBJ2-5, with TRBD2 as a possible D gene (6 bases). The tail of the sequence fits TRBJ2-1 better, so the J call may be wrong. The TCR comes from a girl aged 2-10 years in good health. This chain's CDR3 is CSGRHGGKYNKQFF. The CDR3 DNA is TGCAGCGGCCGACATGGCGGGAAATACAATAAGCAGTTCTTC.